The 4 T cell receptor beta chains given below trace back to one sample, sequenced in a study of OX40 agonist ivuxolimab in advanced cancers. Here immunoSEQ multiplex PCR was the method, and the copy in TCRdb shows in-frame clones only, minus some. The table has more than 80,000 clones, around 90% seen once. The sample consisted of CD4+ or CD8+ T cells sorted from blood, taken in a trial of the OX40 agonist ivuxolimab. These receptors were collected from an adult with an advanced solid tumor such as melanoma, head and neck, liver or kidney cancer.

The rearrangement uses TRBV30 and TRBJ1-5; the D gene is possibly TRBD1 (6 bases). The length of the CDR3 is 14 residues. V gave up 0 bases and J gave up 6 bases, with 12 bases separating them. CDR1 is GTSNPN and CDR2 is SVGIG in the germline V gene (reference sequence). The DNA of the CDR3 is TGTGCCTGGAGTGTACAGGGTTTGAGTCAGCCCCAGCATTTT. Its protein is CAWSVQGLSQPQHF.

This chain uses TRBV30 with TRBJ2-5, with D maybe TRBD2 (6 bases). Germline V lookup: CDR1 GTSNPN, CDR2 SVGIG (reference sequence). The ends were cut back, 1 base at V and 3 bases at J, with 9 bases in the middle. The CDR3 is made up of 13 amino acids. CDR3 DNA: TGTGCCTGGAGTGGACGGGGGAAAGAGACCCAGTACTTC. Its translation is CAWSGRGKETQYF.

The rearrangement uses TRBV5-1 and TRBJ2-7; 7 positions agree with TRBD1. There are 15 residues in the CDR3. Germline loops: CDR1 SGHRS, CDR2 YFSETQ. V shed 5 bases and J 5 bases; nucleotides not matched to a gene: 13. The CDR3 nucleotides are TGCGCCAGCAGGTCTTTTCCGGGACAGACCAACGAGCAGTACTTC. Translating it yields CASRSFPGQTNEQYF.

As concerns this clone: This specimen includes other DNA sequences encoding the same CDR3. The chain uses TRBV5-1 and TRBJ1-1; the match to TRBD1 covers 8 bases. There are 16 residues in the CDR3. Germline-derived CDR1 and CDR2 are SGHRS and YFSETQ. Germline trimming cut 3 bases from V and 0 bases from J; bases unmatched to any gene: 7. CDR3 residues: CASSSGTGGMNTEAFF. CDR3 bases: TGCGCCAGCAGCTCTGGGACAGGAGGCATGAACACTGAAGCTTTCTTT.